This TCR beta chain was identified during a study of T cell repertoires in cytomegalovirus infection. Overall study: Evidence of both CMV infection and a matching HLA type came from public TCR beta signatures. Study-wide points: Within the response measured ex vivo, HLA-C-restricted CMV-specific TCR beta clonotypes were dominant. The cumulative frequency of public TCR beta families identified carriers of CMV plus the relevant HLA.

CDR1 and CDR2 (germline): DFQATT, SNEGSKA (reference sequence). The CDR3 consists of 13 residues. This clonotype appeared a single time. Its antigen is unidentified. The junction departs from the called germline gene at one end, perhaps through a read error. Each CDR3 protein is one row after TCRdb ran MiXCR on the reads. The profile covers 200,000 or so distinct CDR3 sequences, with about 21% appearing a single time and 2.5% to 3% taken by the ten largest. The chain combines TRBV20-1 with TRBJ2-7; D might be TRBD2 (6 bases). The TCR was taken from a human donor in good health (CMV status not recorded). Some clones in this sample may be carry-over from other donors' samples. Sequencing input: PBMCs. This CDR3 is CSAGGVSSYELYF. CDR3 DNA sequence: TGCAGTGCCGGCGGGGTTAGCTCCTACGAGCTGTACTTC.